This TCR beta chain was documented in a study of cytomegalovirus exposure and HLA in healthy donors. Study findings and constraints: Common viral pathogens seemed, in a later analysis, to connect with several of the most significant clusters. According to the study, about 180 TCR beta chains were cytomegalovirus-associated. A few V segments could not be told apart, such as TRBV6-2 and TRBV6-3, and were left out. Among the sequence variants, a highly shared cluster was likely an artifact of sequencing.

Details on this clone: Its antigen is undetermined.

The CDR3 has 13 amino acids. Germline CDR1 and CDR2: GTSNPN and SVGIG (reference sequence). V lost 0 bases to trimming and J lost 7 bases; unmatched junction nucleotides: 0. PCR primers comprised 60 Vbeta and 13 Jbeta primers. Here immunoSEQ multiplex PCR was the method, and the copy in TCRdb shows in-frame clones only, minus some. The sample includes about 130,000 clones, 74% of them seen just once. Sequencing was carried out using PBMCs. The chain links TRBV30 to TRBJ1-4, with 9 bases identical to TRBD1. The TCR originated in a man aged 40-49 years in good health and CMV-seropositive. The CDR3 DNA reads TGTGCCTGGAGTGTGGACAGGGGTGAAAAACTGTTTTTT. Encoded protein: CAWSVDRGEKLFF.